This T cell receptor beta chain is from a study of blood T cell repertoires in COVID-19. Looking at the study overall: Sites across the United States, Italy and Spain contributed samples from acute and convalescent COVID-19. The analysed material was cDNA or gDNA that came from T cells, B-cell-depleted T cells, or PBMCs.

J gave up 0 bases and V 5 bases, and 4 bases lay outside the gene matches. This CDR3 comprises 13 residues. Germline CDR1 GTSNPN, CDR2 SVGIG (reference sequence). Libraries were prepared by immunoSEQ multiplex PCR; TCRdb keeps only in-frame clonotypes and omits some of them. Seen here are 80,000 to 95,000 clones, approximately 86% observed once, and the top ten hold 22%. The chain carries TRBV30 and TRBJ2-7, with 7 positions matching TRBD1. The sequenced sample was peripheral blood. The sequence came from a woman older than 75 in a cohort sampled during active or convalescent COVID-19. For the CDR3, the DNA is TGTGCCTGGTCCGGGACAGTCTCCTACGAGCAGTACTTC. This gives the protein CAWSGTVSYEQYF.